This T cell receptor (beta chain) came from a study of blood T cells in healthy people across ages. PCR was performed a second time for 7 to 11 cycles using a sample-barcoded 5' primer and a J-beta primer mix. TCRdb re-analysed the 5' RACE reads in MiXCR, keeping a single row per CDR3 protein. The repertoire holds some 900,000 distinct CDR3 sequences, with 48% as singletons. This clonotype was sampled from a man aged 25 to 40 in good health. The sample was blood.

The CDR3 reads CASSLWDYEQYF. The DNA of the CDR3 is TGTGCCAGCAGCTTATGGGACTACGAGCAGTACTTC. The V gene is TRBV7-6, the J gene TRBJ2-5, with no clear D. The J call could be wrong; TRBJ2-7 is a better fit for the DNA end. The CDR3 extends over 12 amino acids. Germline assignment: CDR1 SGHVS and CDR2 FNYEAQ.